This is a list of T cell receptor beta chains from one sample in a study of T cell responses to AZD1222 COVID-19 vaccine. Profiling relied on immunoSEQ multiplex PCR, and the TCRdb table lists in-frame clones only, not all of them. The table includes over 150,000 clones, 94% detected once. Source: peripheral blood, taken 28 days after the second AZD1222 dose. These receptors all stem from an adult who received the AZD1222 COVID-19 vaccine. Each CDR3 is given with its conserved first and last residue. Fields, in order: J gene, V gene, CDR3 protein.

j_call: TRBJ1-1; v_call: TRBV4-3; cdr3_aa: CASSHGTEAFF
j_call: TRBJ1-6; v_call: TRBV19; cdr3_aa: CASSRGGDSPLHF
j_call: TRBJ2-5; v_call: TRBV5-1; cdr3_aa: CASSLVGTGGETQYF
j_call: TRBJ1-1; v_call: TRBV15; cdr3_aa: CATSRDERANTEAFF
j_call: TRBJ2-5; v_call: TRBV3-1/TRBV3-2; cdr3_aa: CASSQVRETQYF
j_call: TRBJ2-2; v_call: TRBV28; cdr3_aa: CASSPIRGHTGELFF
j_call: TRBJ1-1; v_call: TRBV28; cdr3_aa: CASSLNTGGGYTEAFF
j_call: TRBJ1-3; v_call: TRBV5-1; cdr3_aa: CASSRDSGNTIYF
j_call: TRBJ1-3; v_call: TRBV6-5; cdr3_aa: CASSYSGGSGNTIYF
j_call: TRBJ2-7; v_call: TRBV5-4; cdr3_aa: CASSLEGGVAYEQYF
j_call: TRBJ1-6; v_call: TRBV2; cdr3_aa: CASSPQDSQNSPLHF
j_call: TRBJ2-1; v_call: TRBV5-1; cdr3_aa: CASSFGDGYNEQFF
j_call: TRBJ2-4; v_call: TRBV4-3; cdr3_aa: CASSQYPTSGGLRGKNIQYF
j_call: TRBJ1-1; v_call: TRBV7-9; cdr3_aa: CASSPKLRQGNEAFF
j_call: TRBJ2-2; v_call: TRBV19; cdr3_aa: CASSIAGNTGELFF
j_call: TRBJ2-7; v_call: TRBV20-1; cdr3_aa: CSASSGYSYEQYF
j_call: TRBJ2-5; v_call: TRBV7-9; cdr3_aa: CASSLPLGLADEETQYF
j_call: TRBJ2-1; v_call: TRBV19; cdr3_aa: CASTLTSGGLDEQFF
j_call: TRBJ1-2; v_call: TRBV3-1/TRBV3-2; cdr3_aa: CASSQVLGYGYTF
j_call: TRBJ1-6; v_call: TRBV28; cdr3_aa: CASSTSSYNSPLHF
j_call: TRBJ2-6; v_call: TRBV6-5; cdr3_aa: CASRRPSTGANVLTF
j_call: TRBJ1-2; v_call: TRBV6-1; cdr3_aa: CASSELGDGGYGYTF
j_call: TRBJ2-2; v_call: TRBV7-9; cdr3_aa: CASTYSATGELFF
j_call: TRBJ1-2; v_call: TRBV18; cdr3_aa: CASSLGQGSLYGYTF
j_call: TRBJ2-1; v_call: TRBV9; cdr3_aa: CASSVGDSGYNEQFF
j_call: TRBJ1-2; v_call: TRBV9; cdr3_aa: CASSPGVRLDYGYTF
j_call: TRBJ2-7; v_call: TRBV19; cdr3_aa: CASSAQTSGAYEQYF
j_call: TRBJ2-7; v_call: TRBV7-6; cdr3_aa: CASSSGLAGVTEQYF
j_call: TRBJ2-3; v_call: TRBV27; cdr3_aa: CASSLAGLDTQYF
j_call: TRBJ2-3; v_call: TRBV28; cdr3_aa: CASSPGLRGQGTDTQYF
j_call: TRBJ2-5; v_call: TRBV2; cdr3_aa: CASSDPGTGYRFSIAETQYF
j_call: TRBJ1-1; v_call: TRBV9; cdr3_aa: CASSVGGQVDTEAFF
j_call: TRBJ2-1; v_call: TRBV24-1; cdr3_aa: CATTSGGLAGSEQFF
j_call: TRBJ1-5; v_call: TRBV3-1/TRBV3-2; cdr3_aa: CASGSRNQPQHF
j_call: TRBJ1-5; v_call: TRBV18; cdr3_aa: CASSPRSGQNDPYSNQPQHF
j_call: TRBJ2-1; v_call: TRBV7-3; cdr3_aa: CASSSPTGASIKFF
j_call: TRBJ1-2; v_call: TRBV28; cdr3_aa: CASKEAAYYGYTF
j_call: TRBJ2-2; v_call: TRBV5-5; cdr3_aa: CASSLVQGFSGELFF
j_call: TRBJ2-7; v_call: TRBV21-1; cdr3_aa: CASYRSPVEQYF
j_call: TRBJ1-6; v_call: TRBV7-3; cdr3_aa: CASSVTGRNSPLHF
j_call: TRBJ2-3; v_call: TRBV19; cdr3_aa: CASSIGTGFTDTQYF
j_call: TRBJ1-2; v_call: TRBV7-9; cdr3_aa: CASSTEGQANYGYTF
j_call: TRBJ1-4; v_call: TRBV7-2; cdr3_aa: CASSWGSGTGAEKLFF
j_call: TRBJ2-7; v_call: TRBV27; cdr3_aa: CASSVSRQLPYEQYF
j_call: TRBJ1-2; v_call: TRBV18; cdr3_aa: CASSPPARVFGYTF
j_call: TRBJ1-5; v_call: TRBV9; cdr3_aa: CASSGGQVNQPQHF
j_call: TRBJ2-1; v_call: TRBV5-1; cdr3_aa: CASGSSGRGNEQFF
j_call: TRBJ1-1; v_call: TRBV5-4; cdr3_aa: CASSPGGWRRTEAFF